The 14 T cell receptor beta chains given below trace back to one sample, sequenced in a study of vaccination and CD4 T cells after COVID-19. Treatment: approximately 9-day PBMC culture with coronavirus spike peptide pools or control peptides (ViraFEST assay). The Oncomine TCR Beta short-read assay sequenced DNA from cultured CD4+ T cells. MiXCR, run by TCRdb on the PCR reads, gives a single entry per CDR3 protein. The data contain about 20,000 distinct CDR3 sequences, more than 20% of them singletons. Their recognized antigens are unknown. What was sequenced was cultured CD4+ T cells from blood. These receptor sequences come from a human donor with COVID-19.

The genes are TRBV9 and TRBJ1-1, with D unresolved. Germline V lookup: CDR1 SGDLS, CDR2 YYNGEE. Trimming cost V 0 bases and J 7 bases, with 7 bases left between them. The CDR3 has 12 amino acids. CDR3 DNA: TGTGCCAGCAGCGTAGGGTTTGATGAAGCTTTCTTT. This translates into CASSVGFDEAFF.

The CDR3 protein is CASTGEGASANTGELFF. As DNA, the CDR3 is TGTGCCAGCACGGGGGAGGGGGCATCTGCGAACACCGGGGAGCTGTTTTTT. V gene TRBV5-4 combines with J gene TRBJ2-2; D may correspond to TRBD1 or TRBD2 (7 bases each). The germline V and J ends were trimmed by 6 bases and 0 bases, with 18 bases remaining between them. The germline gives CDR1 SGHNT, CDR2 YYREEE (reference sequence). The CDR3 is made up of 17 amino acids.

This clonotype occurred a few times. The chain couples TRBV7-2 to TRBJ1-2, with 9 bases that match TRBD1. Germline loops: CDR1 SGHTA, CDR2 FQGNSA. The CDR3 totals 17 residues. The J segment lost 0 bases and the V segment lost 6 bases, leaving 11 bases of the junction unmatched. CDR3 DNA sequence: TGTGCCAGCAGTCGAAGGCCGGGACAGGGACCTAACTATGGCTACACCTTC. This sequence encodes CASSRRPGQGPNYGYTF.

In this sample, this clonotype turned up a few times. J is TRBJ1-1 and V is TRBV12-3 or TRBV12-4; 9 nucleotides align to TRBD1. The CDR3 consists of 15 residues. With 1 base clipped from V and 5 bases from J, the junction kept 5 bases outside the gene matches. CDR3 amino acids: CASSLVGTGITEAFF. Written as DNA, the CDR3 is TGTGCCAGCAGTTTAGTCGGGACAGGGATAACTGAAGCTTTCTTT.

This clonotype was observed a handful of times. The CDR3, as DNA: TGTGCCAGCAGTCTGGACAGAAACACTGAAGCTTTCTTT. It translates to CASSLDRNTEAFF. The J gene is TRBJ1-1, the V gene TRBV6-2 or TRBV6-3; maybe TRBD1 (6 bases). V dropped 5 bases and J dropped 2 bases, with 9 bases sitting between them. In germline, CDR1 is MNHEY, CDR2 SVGEGT. CDR3 length: 13 amino acids.

This clonotype has just a few counts. Here the CDR3 reads CASSQAADTQYF. The CDR3 nucleotides are TGTGCCAGCAGCCAGGCGGCAGATACGCAGTATTTT. This chain links TRBV11-3 with TRBJ2-3; D is undetermined. Trimming left V 5 bases short and J 4 bases short, with 7 bases between. This CDR3 is 12 amino acids long. Looked up from germline, CDR1 is SGHNT and CDR2 is YENEEA.

The genes are TRBV2 and TRBJ2-2, with D possibly being TRBD2 (6 bases). The germline V and J ends were trimmed by 7 bases and 4 bases, with 19 bases remaining between them. CDR3 length equals 16 residues. CDR1 is SNHLY, CDR2 FYNNEI, per germline. The CDR3, as DNA: TGTGCCAGCAAAAAGGCAGGCGGGGTAGGCACCGGGGAGCTGTTTTTT. Translated, it gives CASKKAGGVGTGELFF. Based on the CDR3 plus reference TRBV2 and TRBJ2-2, the full variable domain is EPEVTQTPSHQVTQMGQEVILRCVPISNHLYFYWYRQILGQKVEFLVSFYNNEISEKSEIFDDQFSVERPDGSNFTLKIRSTKLEDSAMYFCASKKAGGVGTGELFFGEGSRLTVL.

The chain joins TRBV5-1 to TRBJ2-2; D is uncertain. Germline loops: CDR1 SGHRS, CDR2 YFSETQ. This CDR3 is 13 amino acids long. V was clipped by 1 base and J by 0 bases, with 1 base between them. CDR3 sequence reads: CASSLTNTGELFF. Written as DNA, the CDR3 is TGCGCCAGCAGCTTGACGAACACCGGGGAGCTGTTTTTT.

This clonotype was picked up one time. V and J are TRBV12-3 or TRBV12-4 and TRBJ2-2; no firm D call. V was trimmed by 6 bases and J by 12 bases, leaving 14 bases between them. The CDR3 extends over 12 amino acids. This CDR3 reads CASRQGPSKLFF. The CDR3 nucleotides are TGTGCCAGCAGGCAAGGACCGTCAAAGCTGTTTTTT.

The table lists this clonotype with a few counts. DNA of the CDR3: TGTGCCAGCGGGTGGGCCGGCCATAATTCACCCCTCCACTTT. Amino acids: CASGWAGHNSPLHF. This chain connects TRBV12-3 or TRBV12-4 to TRBJ1-6, with D hard to call. The CDR3 loop spans 14 amino acids. Between the trimmed V and J ends, which lost 8 bases and 5 bases, there was a span of 13 bases.

The rearrangement links TRBV19 to TRBJ2-4; 7 nucleotides match TRBD1. CDR3 length: 13 residues. With 7 bases clipped from V and 6 bases from J, the junction kept 6 bases outside the gene matches. Germline assignment: CDR1 LNHDA and CDR2 SQIVND (reference sequence). The CDR3 protein is CASTSRDRNIQYF. The DNA of the CDR3 is TGTGCCAGTACCTCCCGGGACAGAAACATTCAGTACTTC. Using reference TRBV19 and TRBJ2-4 for the parts outside the CDR3, the full variable domain is DGGITQSPKYLFRKEGQNVTLSCEQNLNHDAMYWYRQDPGQGLRLIYYSQIVNDFQKGDIAEGYSVSREKKESFPLTVTSAQKNPTAFYLCASTSRDRNIQYFGAGTRLSVL.

CDR3 residues: CASSVRVNTEAFF. The DNA for the CDR3 is TGTGCCAGCAGCGTGAGGGTGAACACTGAAGCTTTCTTT. The chain links TRBV7-6 to TRBJ1-1; the D is unclear. Trimming removed 5 bases at V and 0 bases at J, with 7 bases between. In germline, CDR1 is SGHVS, CDR2 FNYEAQ. CDR3 size: 13 residues.

The V call is TRBV6-1, the J call TRBJ1-4; D unresolved. Trimming removed 8 bases at V and 7 bases at J, with 14 bases between. Germline loops: CDR1 MNHNS, CDR2 SASEGT. This CDR3 has 13 amino acids. This CDR3 is CASGPLTAEKLFF. The CDR3 nucleotides are TGTGCCAGCGGCCCCCTGACCGCTGAAAAACTGTTTTTT.

Within the sample, this clonotype is medium-sized. The V call is TRBV20-1, the J call TRBJ1-2; 7 bases map to TRBD1. CDR1 and CDR2 (germline): DFQATT, SNEGSKA (reference sequence). Trimming removed 3 bases from V and 2 bases from J; junction bases left unmatched: 9. This CDR3 is built from 15 residues. The DNA for the CDR3 is TGCAGTGCTAGGAAGGGACAGCTGCCAAACTATGGCTACACCTTC. Translation gives CSARKGQLPNYGYTF.